This T cell receptor (beta chain) was sequenced during a study of CD8 T cells in Susac syndrome. Study results and caveats: The TCR sequencing and HLA analysis in the study involved a relatively small number of individuals, as the study acknowledged.

The authors reverse transcribed roughly 0.5 to 1 ug RNA with random hexamers. The immunoSEQ assay covered 54 Vbeta and 13 Jbeta segments for CDR3. In TCRdb, the immunoSEQ multiplex PCR reads were re-called with MiXCR into one record per CDR3 protein. The sample shows about 200,000 distinct CDR3 sequences, 90% to 95% of them seen only once. V lost 6 bases, J lost 9 bases, and 5 bases stayed unmatched. CDR1 is MNHEY, CDR2 SVGAGI, per germline. The CDR3 has 14 residues. The authors carried out high-throughput sequencing of TCR beta. They applied it to CD8+ and CD4+ T cells obtained from blood. TEMRA cells were FACS-enriched, and CD8+ and CD4+ T cells were isolated negatively. As to this clonotype: The antigen is undetermined.

The sample comprised CD4+ T cells from PBMCs. The J gene is TRBJ2-1, the V gene TRBV6-5; 13 nucleotides align to TRBD2. This TCR was recovered from a human donor with multiple sclerosis. CDR3 in amino acids: CASSRTSGGFEQFF. The CDR3 region has the DNA TGTGCCAGCAGCCGGACTAGCGGGGGATTTGAGCAGTTCTTC.